The clone carrying this T cell receptor beta chain has at least ten counts. Its antigen remains unknown. These data originate in a study of regulatory T cells in long-lasting Graves disease. Time point described: newly diagnosed GD, antithyroid drugs for less than 3 months. Extracted RNA from PBMCs served as the source of the TCR library. CDR3-region Arm-PCR and iRepertoire HTBI primers produced the TCR beta libraries. TCRdb reanalysed the multiplex PCR reads using MiXCR and keeps one entry per CDR3 protein. The sample records roughly 400,000 distinct CDR3 sequences, about a sixth being singletons. Findings of the study overall: Persistent Graves' patients showed a TCR diversity that was lower than that of newly diagnosed ones.

V lost 1 base and J 1 base, leaving 10 bases between the germline ends. Germline V gene lookup returns CDR1 SNHLY and CDR2 FYNNEI. The length of the CDR3 is 15 residues. Separately, the same data were catalogued under a study of T cells in Graves' hyperthyroidism and ophthalmopathy. From that study: The study used the HTBI primer set for a first-round RT-PCR of the TCR CDR3. Most expanded thyroid clonotypes above 0.001 recurred in blood.

The sequencing used peripheral blood mononuclear cells (PBMCs), collected at new diagnosis, from a patient treated with antithyroid drugs. The receptor was isolated from a woman younger than 30 with Graves disease. J is TRBJ1-1 and V is TRBV2; the D gene is possibly TRBD1 (5 bases). CDR3 protein: CASSEGGRTNTEAFF. The CDR3 nucleotides read TGTGCCAGCAGTGAAGGGGGACGGACGAACACTGAAGCTTTCTTT. The complete variable domain, with remaining parts taken from reference TRBV2 and TRBJ1-1, reads EPEVTQTPSHQVTQMGQEVILRCVPISNHLYFYWYRQILGQKVEFLVSFYNNEISEKSEIFDDQFSVERPDGSNFTLKIRSTKLEDSAMYFCASSEGGRTNTEAFFGQGTRLTVV.